The rows below give T cell receptor beta chains drawn from one sample of a study of T cells in Graves' hyperthyroidism and ophthalmopathy. TCRdb itself ran the multiplex PCR reads through MiXCR, one entry per CDR3 protein. The data hold almost 250,000 distinct CDR3 sequences, with approximately 24% observed a single time. Sample: blood. The receptors originated from a middle-aged woman with Graves' ophthalmopathy. The CDR3 runs from the conserved cysteine through the conserved F or W. Each record gives: clone size, V gene, J gene, D gene, CDR3 DNA, CDR3 protein. A D gene is named only where the DNA matches it firmly. Only some rows state a clone size, as once, few, many or a class for expanded clones.

-	TRBV12-3/TRBV12-4	TRBJ1-5	-	TGTGCCAGCAGTATGGGGGCAGATCAGCCCCAGCATTTT	CASSMGADQPQHF
-	TRBV7-9	TRBJ2-5	TRBD2	TGTGCCAGCAGCCCGCTTTTCGGGGGGGAGACCCAGTACTTC	CASSPLFGGETQYF
many	TRBV7-2	TRBJ2-6	-	TGTGCCAGCAGCTTAGCAGGGGCCAACGTCCTGACTTTC	CASSLAGANVLTF
-	TRBV6-5	TRBJ2-7	TRBD2	TGTGCCAGCAGTTACTCGGGTGGCGGGAGACCCTACGAGCAGTACTTC	CASSYSGGGRPYEQYF
few	TRBV25-1	TRBJ2-5	-	TGTGCCAGCAGTGCCCCCCTCCGACTAGAGGAGACCCAGTACTTC	CASSAPLRLEETQYF
-	TRBV6-5	TRBJ2-5	TRBD2	TGTGCCAGCAGTTACTCGTGGCGGGAGGGCCACGAGACCCAGTACTTC	CASSYSWREGHETQYF
few	TRBV12-3/TRBV12-4	TRBJ1-1	-	TGTGCCAGCAGTTTAGCTCCGGGAGTTGAAGCTTTCTTT	CASSLAPGVEAFF
many	TRBV11-2	TRBJ2-5	-	TGTGCCAGCAGCCCGCCCGAGCGGAACCAAGAGACCCAGTACTTC	CASSPPERNQETQYF
many	TRBV18	TRBJ2-2	TRBD2	TGTGCCAGCTCAAGGGGACTAGCGACGAACACCGGGGAGCTGTTTTTT	CASSRGLATNTGELFF
many	TRBV15	TRBJ1-1	-	TGTGCCACCAGCAGAGACCCATTTGGGAACACTGAAGCTTTCTTT	CATSRDPFGNTEAFF
-	TRBV7-2	TRBJ2-7	-	TGTGCCAGCACTCTCACCGCAGGCGAGCAGTACTTC	CASTLTAGEQYF
many	TRBV30	TRBJ1-6	-	TGTGCCTGGAGTGTAAGGGGGGATTCACCCCTCCACTTT	CAWSVRGDSPLHF
many	TRBV28	TRBJ1-5	-	TGTGCCAGCAGTTTGCTGAAAATGAGCAATCAGCCCCAGCATTTT	CASSLLKMSNQPQHF
many	TRBV25-1	TRBJ1-1	-	TGTGCCAGCAGAGGGGGGTTCCGAGCTTTCTTT	CASRGGFRAFF
many	TRBV6-1	TRBJ2-6	-	TGTGCCAACTCAGACAGCTCTGGGGCCAACGTCCTGACTTTC	CANSDSSGANVLTF
many	TRBV27	TRBJ2-7	TRBD2	TGTGCCAGCACAAAATCGGCGGGAGTGTACGAGCAGTACTTC	CASTKSAGVYEQYF
-	TRBV18	TRBJ2-7	-	TGTGCCAGCTCACCCTCCACTTCGAGCTACTACGAGCAGTACTTC	CASSPSTSSYYEQYF
-	TRBV12-3/TRBV12-4	TRBJ2-7	TRBD2	TGTGCCAGCACCATAGCGGGACCCCTCTCCTACGAGCAGTACTTC	CASTIAGPLSYEQYF
many	TRBV4-1	TRBJ1-2	-	TGCGCCAGCAGCCAAGATTGGCAGTATGGCTACACCTTC	CASSQDWQYGYTF
many	TRBV5-1	TRBJ2-3	-	TGCGCCAGCAGCTTCGGGGGAGGAACCACAGATACGCAGTATTTT	CASSFGGGTTDTQYF
many	TRBV6-5	TRBJ2-7	-	TGTGCCAGCACTCCGACATTCCAGTCCTACGAGCAGTACTTC	CASTPTFQSYEQYF
-	TRBV28	TRBJ2-2	-	TGTGCCAGCATGGGCGGATCGAACACCGGGGAGCTGTTTTTT	CASMGGSNTGELFF
many	TRBV20-1	TRBJ1-2	TRBD1	TGCAGTGCCCGGGGGACAGGCGAGTCGCGGGGCTACACCTTC	CSARGTGESRGYTF
many	TRBV15	TRBJ2-1	TRBD2	TGTGCCACCAGCAGGAGGGGACCTGAGGGAGGGCCCGGCAATGAGCAGTTCTTC	CATSRRGPEGGPGNEQFF
-	TRBV27	TRBJ1-2	TRBD1	TGTGCCAGCAGTGGGACAGGGGCGGGCTACACCTTC	CASSGTGAGYTF
once	TRBV28	TRBJ2-5	TRBD2	TGTGCCAGCAGCACGCTACTAGCGGGAGGACAGACCCAGTACTTC	CASSTLLAGGQTQYF
many	TRBV9	TRBJ2-5	-	TGTGCCAGCAGCGCCTGGGACGCGGCTAGCCCACAGTACTTC	CASSAWDAASPQYF
few	TRBV27	TRBJ2-2	-	TGTGCCAGCAGTAGAGGCCGCTCCGGGGAGCTGTTTTTT	CASSRGRSGELFF
many	TRBV30	TRBJ2-7	-	TGTGCCTGGAGTTTCTCCCGGGCGCGGCTCTCCTACGAGCAGTACTTC	CAWSFSRARLSYEQYF
many	TRBV7-8	TRBJ2-5	TRBD2	TGTGCCAGCAGCTTCGAGCGCAGCGGGAGCCTCGGGGAGACCCAGTACTTC	CASSFERSGSLGETQYF
many	TRBV19	TRBJ2-7	TRBD1	TGTGCCAGTAGCACGGACAGGGTCACGCAGTACTTC	CASSTDRVTQYF
many	TRBV9	TRBJ2-5	-	TGTGCCAGCAGCGAAGCGGGTACACAAGAGACCCAGTACTTC	CASSEAGTQETQYF
many	TRBV18	TRBJ1-2	-	TGTGCCAGCTCACCAAACTATGGCTACACCTTC	CASSPNYGYTF
-	TRBV7-9	TRBJ2-5	-	TGTGCCAGCAGTGAAGATTCCGGAGAGACCCAGTACTTC	CASSEDSGETQYF
many	TRBV28	TRBJ2-5	TRBD2	TGTGCCAGCAAGGGACTAGCGGGGCCTGGGGGTGAGACCCAGTACTTC	CASKGLAGPGGETQYF
many	TRBV11-2	TRBJ2-2	TRBD2	TGTGCCAGCAGCTTGACTCTAGCGGGAGAAACGATTAACACCGGGGAGCTGTTTTTT	CASSLTLAGETINTGELFF
many	TRBV24-1	TRBJ1-5	-	TGTGCCACCAGTGACCCTGGGACCGATCAGCCCCAGCATTTT	CATSDPGTDQPQHF
-	TRBV12-3/TRBV12-4	TRBJ1-2	-	TGTGCCAGCAGTCGGTACGGCTATGGCTACACCTTC	CASSRYGYGYTF
many	TRBV15	TRBJ1-5	-	TGTGCCACCAGCAGGGTCCGGGGGGGCAATCAGCCCCAGCATTTT	CATSRVRGGNQPQHF
many	TRBV5-1	TRBJ2-2	-	TGCGCCAGCAGCTTGAGGACAGCGAACACCGGGGAGCTGTTTTTT	CASSLRTANTGELFF
many	TRBV27	TRBJ2-7	TRBD1	TGTGCCAGCAGTCCAACCCAGGGGGCAAATGAGCAGTACTTC	CASSPTQGANEQYF
many	TRBV10-3	TRBJ1-3	-	TGTGCCATCAGTGGAAATCTAGACAGGGGAAACACCATATATTTT	CAISGNLDRGNTIYF
-	TRBV28	TRBJ2-4	-	TGTGCCAGCAGGAATATTCGAAACATTCAGTACTTC	CASRNIRNIQYF
many	TRBV6-1	TRBJ2-5	-	TGTGCCAGCCGACTAGGAAAAGAGACCCAGTACTTC	CASRLGKETQYF
many	TRBV10-3	TRBJ2-2	TRBD2	TGTGCCACCGAAGCGGGAAACACCGGGGAGCTGTTTTTT	CATEAGNTGELFF
-	TRBV12-3/TRBV12-4	TRBJ2-7	-	TGTGCCAGCAGTTTTAACAGGGATCGGTCCTACGAGCAGTACTTC	CASSFNRDRSYEQYF
many	TRBV28	TRBJ2-7	TRBD1	TGTGCCAGCAGTTTTGGACGACAGGGGGCATATGAGCAGTACTTC	CASSFGRQGAYEQYF
many	TRBV5-1	TRBJ1-5	TRBD1	TGCGCCAGCAGCTTGGGACAGGGGAAGGTAGTCAATCAGCCCCAGCATTTT	CASSLGQGKVVNQPQHF
many	TRBV29-1	TRBJ2-5	TRBD2	TGCAGCGTTGATATTAGCGGGATTTTGACCCAGTACTTC	CSVDISGILTQYF
many	TRBV7-9	TRBJ2-2	TRBD1	TGTGCCGGAACAGGGGCGACCGGGGAGCTGTTTTTT	CAGTGATGELFF
many	TRBV6-2/TRBV6-3	TRBJ2-7	TRBD2	TGTGCCAGCATCGAGGGTAGCCCCGGGACTAGCGGGGGGATTTCCTACGAGCAGTACTTC	CASIEGSPGTSGGISYEQYF
many	TRBV5-1	TRBJ1-3	-	TGCGCCAGCAGCTCCGGGCCTGCAACCATCTCTGGAAACACCATATATTTT	CASSSGPATISGNTIYF
many	TRBV11-2	TRBJ1-1	-	TGTGCCAGCAGCTTAGAGGTCAGGTTCACTGAAGCTTTCTTT	CASSLEVRFTEAFF
many	TRBV3-1	TRBJ2-7	-	TGTGCCAGCAGCCAGGTAGGACAGTTCGAGCAGTACTTC	CASSQVGQFEQYF
many	TRBV3-1	TRBJ2-5	-	TGTGCCAGCAGCCAAGTTCCCCAGAACTGGGAGACCCAGTACTTC	CASSQVPQNWETQYF
few	TRBV12-3/TRBV12-4	TRBJ1-2	-	TGTGCCAGCAGTTCGCCAGGGGACGGCAACTATGGCTACACCTTC	CASSSPGDGNYGYTF
-	TRBV19	TRBJ2-1	-	TGTGCCAGTAGTCCCGACTCGCGTTCCTACAATGAGCAGTTCTTC	CASSPDSRSYNEQFF
-	TRBV11-2	TRBJ2-7	TRBD1	TGTGCCAGCAGCCGAGTTGGACAGGGTAACTCCTACGAGCAGTACTTC	CASSRVGQGNSYEQYF